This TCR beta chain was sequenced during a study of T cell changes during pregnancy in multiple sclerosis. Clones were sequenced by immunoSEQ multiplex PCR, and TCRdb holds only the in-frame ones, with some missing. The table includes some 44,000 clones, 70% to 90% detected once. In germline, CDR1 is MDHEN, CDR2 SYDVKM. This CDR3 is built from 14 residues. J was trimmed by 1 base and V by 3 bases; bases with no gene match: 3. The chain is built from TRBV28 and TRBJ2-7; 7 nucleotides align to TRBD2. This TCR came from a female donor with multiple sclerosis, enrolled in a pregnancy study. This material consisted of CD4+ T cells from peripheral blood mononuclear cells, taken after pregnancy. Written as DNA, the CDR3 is TGTGCCAGCAGTTTGGGAGGGGCGTCCTACGAGCAGTACTTC. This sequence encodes CASSLGGASYEQYF.